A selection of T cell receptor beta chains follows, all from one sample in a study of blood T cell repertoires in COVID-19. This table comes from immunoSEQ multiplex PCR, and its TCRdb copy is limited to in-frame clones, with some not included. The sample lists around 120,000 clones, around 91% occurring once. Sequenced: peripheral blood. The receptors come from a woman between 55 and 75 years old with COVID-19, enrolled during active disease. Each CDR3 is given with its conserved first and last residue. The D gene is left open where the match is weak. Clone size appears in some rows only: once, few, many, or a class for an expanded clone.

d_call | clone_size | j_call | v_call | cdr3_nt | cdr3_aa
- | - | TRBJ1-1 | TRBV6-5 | TGTGCCAGCAGAAACCGAGACATGAACACTGAAGCTTTCTTT | CASRNRDMNTEAFF
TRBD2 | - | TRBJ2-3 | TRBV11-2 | TGTGCCAGCAGCTCCCCTCGCGGGGGGGTCGTTGGCACAGATACGCAGTATTTT | CASSSPRGGVVGTDTQYF
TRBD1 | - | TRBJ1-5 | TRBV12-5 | TGTGCTAGTGGTTTGGTACTTGTAAATGTGAGGCGGGACAGGGTCAATCAGCCCCAGCATTTT | CASGLVLVNVRRDRVNQPQHF
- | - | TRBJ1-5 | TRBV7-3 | TGTGCCAGCAGCTTCGGGGAGAATCAGCCCCAGCATTTT | CASSFGENQPQHF
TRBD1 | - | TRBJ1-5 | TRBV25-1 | TGTGCCAGCAGGCGGGGGGGACAGGGGGATCAGCCCCAGCATTTT | CASRRGGQGDQPQHF
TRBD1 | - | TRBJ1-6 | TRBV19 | TGTGCCAGTAGTATAGATGACAGGGGCAATTCACCCCTCCACTTT | CASSIDDRGNSPLHF
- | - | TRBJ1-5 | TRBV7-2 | TGTGCCAGCAGCCCCAGGGGAAGCAATCAGCCCCAGCATTTT | CASSPRGSNQPQHF
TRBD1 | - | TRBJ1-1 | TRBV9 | TGTGCCAGCAGCGTTGTCCCGGGACAGGGTGGGAACACTGAAGCTTTCTTT | CASSVVPGQGGNTEAFF
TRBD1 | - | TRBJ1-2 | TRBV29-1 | TGCAGCGTCCTCAGGGGGCCCTATGGCTACACCTTC | CSVLRGPYGYTF
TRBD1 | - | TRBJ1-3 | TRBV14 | TGTGCCAGCAGCCAACTGCCAGTGCGGGACAGGGGAAACACCATATATTTT | CASSQLPVRDRGNTIYF
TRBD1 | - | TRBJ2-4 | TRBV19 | TGTGCCAGTAGTATAGGGCTGGACAGGGGGGGATTTAGAAACATTCAGTACTTC | CASSIGLDRGGFRNIQYF
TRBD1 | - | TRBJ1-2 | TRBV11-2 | TGTGCCAGCAGCTTAGGAGCGGGGACAGGGGTTTATGGCTACACCTTC | CASSLGAGTGVYGYTF
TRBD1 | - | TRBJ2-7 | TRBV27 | TGTGCCAGCAGTTTAGGGACAGGGGGAGCACACGAGCAGTACTTC | CASSLGTGGAHEQYF
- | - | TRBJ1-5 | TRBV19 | TGTGCCAGTAGCCCCGGGAGCAATCAGCCCCAGCATTTT | CASSPGSNQPQHF
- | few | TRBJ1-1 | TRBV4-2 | TGTGCCAGCAGCCCCCGGGTGGGGGCTGGGGCGAACACTGAAGCTTTCTTT | CASSPRVGAGANTEAFF
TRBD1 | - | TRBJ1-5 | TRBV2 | TGTGCCAGCACCCAATGGGGACAGGGGTTTCAGCCCCAGCATTTT | CASTQWGQGFQPQHF
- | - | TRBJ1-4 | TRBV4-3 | TGCGCCAGCAGCCAAGATAGAGGGAGCAGCTCTAATGAAAAACTGTTTTTT | CASSQDRGSSSNEKLFF
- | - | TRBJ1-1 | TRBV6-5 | TGTGCCAGCAGGCCGACAGGATACATGAACACTGAAGCTTTCTTT | CASRPTGYMNTEAFF
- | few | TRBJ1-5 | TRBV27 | TGTGCCAGCAGGCATAACAGGGTCGAGCATTTT | CASRHNRVEHF
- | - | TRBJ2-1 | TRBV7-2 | TGTGCCAGCAGCCAGCCGGGACTCAGCTACTTGGACGGTGAGCAGTTCTTC | CASSQPGLSYLDGEQFF
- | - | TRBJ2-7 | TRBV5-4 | TGTGCCAGCAGCTTGCCTCAGGGGAGCTCCTACGAGCAGTACTTC | CASSLPQGSSYEQYF
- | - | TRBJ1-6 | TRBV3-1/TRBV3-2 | TGTGCCAGCAGCACGAGCTCCTATAATTCACCCCTCCACTTT | CASSTSSYNSPLHF
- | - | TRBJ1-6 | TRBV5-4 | TGTGCCAGCAGCTCCCAGGATATTGATTCACCCCTCCACTTT | CASSSQDIDSPLHF
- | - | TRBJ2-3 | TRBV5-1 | TGCGCCACCAGGGCAGGGACTCAGTCTAGCACAGATACGCAGTATTTT | CATRAGTQSSTDTQYF
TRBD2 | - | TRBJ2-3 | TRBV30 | TGTGCCTGGCACCCGGGGGGTCAGGGAAACACAGATACGCAGTATTTT | CAWHPGGQGNTDTQYF
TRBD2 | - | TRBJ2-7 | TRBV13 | TGTGCCAGCAGGCGAACTAGCGGGGGGGTTGGCGAGCAGTACTTC | CASRRTSGGVGEQYF
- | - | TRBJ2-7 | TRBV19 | TGTGCCAGTAGTTACTCCAGCGGCCCCCTTCTCGAGCAGTACTTC | CASSYSSGPLLEQYF
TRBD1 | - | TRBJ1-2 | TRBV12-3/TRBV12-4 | TGTGCCAGCAGCTGGACAGGGGGGGATGGCTACACCTTC | CASSWTGGDGYTF
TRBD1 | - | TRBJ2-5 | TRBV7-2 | TGTGCCAGCAGCTTCAGGGGGTTGGGAGAGACCCAGTACTTC | CASSFRGLGETQYF
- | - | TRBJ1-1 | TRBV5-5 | TGTGCCAGCAGCTTGGTCCTGATTGAGATTGAAGCTTTCTTT | CASSLVLIEIEAFF
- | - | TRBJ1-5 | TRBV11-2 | TGTGCCAGCAGCTTATCAGATAATCAGCCCCAGCATTTT | CASSLSDNQPQHF
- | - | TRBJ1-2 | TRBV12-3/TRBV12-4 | TGTGCCAGCAGTTTACCGGGGGGCTATGGCTACACCTTC | CASSLPGGYGYTF
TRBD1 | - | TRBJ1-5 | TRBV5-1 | TGCGCCAGCAGCCTCGGGACAGAGGGTCAGCCCCAGCATTTT | CASSLGTEGQPQHF
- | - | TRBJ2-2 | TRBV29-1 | TGCAGCGTGCAAGAGTACCCCGGGGAGCTGTTTTTT | CSVQEYPGELFF
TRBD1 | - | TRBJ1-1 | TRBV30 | TGTGCCTGGAGTGCGGGACAGGGGATCACTGAAGCTTTCTTT | CAWSAGQGITEAFF
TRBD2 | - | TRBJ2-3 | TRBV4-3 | TGCGCCAGCAGCCAGGCTGAGAAGGGGACTAGCGGGGCAGATACGCAGTATTTT | CASSQAEKGTSGADTQYF
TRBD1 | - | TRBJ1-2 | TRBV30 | TGTGCCTGGAAGGAACAGGGGCCCTATGGCTACACCTTC | CAWKEQGPYGYTF
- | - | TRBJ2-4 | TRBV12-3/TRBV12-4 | TGTGCCAGTCGGACGGGGTTGGACATTCAGTACTTC | CASRTGLDIQYF
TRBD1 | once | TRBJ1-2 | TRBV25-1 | TGTGCCAGCAGTGACCCGAGACAGGGGGCCTATGGCTACACCTTC | CASSDPRQGAYGYTF
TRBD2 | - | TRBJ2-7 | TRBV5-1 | TGCGCCAGCAGCCGGGAGGCTAGCGGGGGGGCCTGGTTCCACGAGCAGTACTTC | CASSREASGGAWFHEQYF
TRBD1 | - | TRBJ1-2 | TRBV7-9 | TGTGCCAGCAGCTGGTCTGGGACAGAACTATATGGCTACACCTTC | CASSWSGTELYGYTF
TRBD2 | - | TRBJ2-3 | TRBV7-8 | TGTGCCAGCGATCCCGAGCGGGGGGGCCTGGTAGATACGCAGTATTTT | CASDPERGGLVDTQYF
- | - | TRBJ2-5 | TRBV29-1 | TGCAGCGTGGAGGAACCAAGGGAGACCCAGTACTTC | CSVEEPRETQYF
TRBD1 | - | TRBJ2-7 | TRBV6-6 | TGTGCCAGCAGTTACACCACAGGGGGAATCTCCTACGAGCAGTACTTC | CASSYTTGGISYEQYF
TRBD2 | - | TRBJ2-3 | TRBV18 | TGTGCCAGCTCACCCCTGACTAGCGGTAGCACAGATACGCAGTATTTT | CASSPLTSGSTDTQYF
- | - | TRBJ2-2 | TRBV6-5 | TGTGCCAGCAGTTACGGCCGTAAAAACACCGGGGAGCTGTTTTTT | CASSYGRKNTGELFF
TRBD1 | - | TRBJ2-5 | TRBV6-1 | TGTGCCAGCAGTGAGCCCGGGACAGGGTTTTCCGGGACCCAGTACTTC | CASSEPGTGFSGTQYF
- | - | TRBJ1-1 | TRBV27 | TGTGCCAGCAGTTTAAGCCTTCCAGGCCTCATGAACACTGAAGCTTTCTTT | CASSLSLPGLMNTEAFF